A single TCR beta chain is shown here with its context. Its antigen is not identified. Sorted-subset replicate PCR reactions contained approximately 190 ng DNA, corresponding to some 28,000 T cell genomes. Produced via immunoSEQ multiplex PCR; TCRdb's table is partial and in-frame only. The sample consists of some 1,600,000 clones, 95% to 99% of them appearing once. The data were taken from a study of shared clonotypes between healthy human individuals. Study-level results: Only blood was sampled, and tissue TCR repertoires likely differ from blood ones.

Negatively enriched CD4+ T cells were divided by CD45RA into naive and memory. The clonotype comes from a man between 25 and 39 years old in good health. Specimen: naive CD4+ T cells sorted from blood. Regarding subset: CD45RA+ positively selected.

In DNA, the CDR3 is TGTGCCAGTAGTACGAGACAGGGTGATGAAAAACTGTTTTTT. The encoded protein is CASSTRQGDEKLFF. The rearrangement uses TRBV19 and TRBJ1-4; 7 positions agree with TRBD1. V shed 4 bases, J shed 6 bases, and the junction held 5 bases outside the gene matches. Germline loops: CDR1 LNHDA, CDR2 SQIVND (reference sequence). This CDR3 contains 14 residues.